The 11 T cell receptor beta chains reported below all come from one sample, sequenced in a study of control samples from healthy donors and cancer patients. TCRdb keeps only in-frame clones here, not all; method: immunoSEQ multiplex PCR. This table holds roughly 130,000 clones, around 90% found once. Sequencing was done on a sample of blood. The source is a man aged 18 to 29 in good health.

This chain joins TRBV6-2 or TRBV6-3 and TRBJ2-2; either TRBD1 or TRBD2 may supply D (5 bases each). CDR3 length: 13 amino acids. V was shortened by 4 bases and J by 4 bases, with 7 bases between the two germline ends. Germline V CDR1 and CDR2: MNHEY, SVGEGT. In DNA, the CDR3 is TGTGCCAGCAGTTGGGACCTCACCGGGGAGCTGTTTTTT. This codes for CASSWDLTGELFF.

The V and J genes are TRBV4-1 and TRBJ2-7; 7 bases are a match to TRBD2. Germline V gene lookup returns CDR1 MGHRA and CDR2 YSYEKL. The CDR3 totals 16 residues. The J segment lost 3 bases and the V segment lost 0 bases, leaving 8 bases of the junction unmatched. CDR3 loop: CASSQDRGGMIYEQYF. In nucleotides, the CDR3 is TGCGCCAGCAGCCAAGATCGGGGAGGGATGATCTACGAGCAGTACTTC.

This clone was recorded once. CDR3 protein: CASRPGQSYEQYF. The CDR3 bases are TGTGCCAGCAGGCCGGGACAGTCCTACGAGCAGTACTTC. The chain carries TRBV7-9 and TRBJ2-7; 7 bases fit TRBD1. From germline, CDR1 is SEHNR and CDR2 FQNEAQ (reference sequence). V lost 6 bases, J lost 1 base, and 3 bases stayed unmatched. CDR3 length: 13 residues.

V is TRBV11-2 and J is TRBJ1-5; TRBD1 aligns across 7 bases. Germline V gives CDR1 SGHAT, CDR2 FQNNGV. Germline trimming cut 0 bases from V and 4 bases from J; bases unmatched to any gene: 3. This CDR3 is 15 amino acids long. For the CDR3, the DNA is TGTGCCAGCAGCTTAGAGTCAGGGGGAAATCAGCCCCAGCATTTT. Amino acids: CASSLESGGNQPQHF.

CDR3 nucleotide sequence: TGTGCCAGCAGCTTAGGGACAGGGGACAACTATGGCTACACCTTC. As protein: CASSLGTGDNYGYTF. The J gene is TRBJ1-2, the V gene TRBV7-9; 9 positions agree with TRBD1. Trimming took 1 base from V and 2 from J; bases not matched to a gene: 2. This CDR3 has 15 amino acids. In germline, CDR1 is SEHNR, CDR2 FQNEAQ (reference sequence).

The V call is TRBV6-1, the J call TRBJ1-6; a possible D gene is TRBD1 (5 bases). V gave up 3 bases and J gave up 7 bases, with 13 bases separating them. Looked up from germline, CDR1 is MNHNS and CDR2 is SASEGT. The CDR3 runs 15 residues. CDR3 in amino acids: CASSEAQGGNSPLHF. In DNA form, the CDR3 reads TGTGCCAGCAGTGAGGCGCAGGGAGGCAATTCACCCCTCCACTTT.

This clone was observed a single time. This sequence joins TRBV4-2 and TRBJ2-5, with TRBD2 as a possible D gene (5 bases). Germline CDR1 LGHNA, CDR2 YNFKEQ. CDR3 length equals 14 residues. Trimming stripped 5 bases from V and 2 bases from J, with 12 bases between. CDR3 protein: CASSYGVPQETQYF. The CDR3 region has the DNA TGTGCCAGCAGCTACGGGGTACCACAAGAGACCCAGTACTTC.

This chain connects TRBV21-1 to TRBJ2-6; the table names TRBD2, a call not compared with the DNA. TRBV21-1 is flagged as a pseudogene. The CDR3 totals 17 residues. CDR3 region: CASSKVRGNSGANVLTF. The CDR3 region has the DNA TGTGCCAGCAGCAAAGTACGGGGGAACTCTGGGGCCAACGTCCTGACTTTC.

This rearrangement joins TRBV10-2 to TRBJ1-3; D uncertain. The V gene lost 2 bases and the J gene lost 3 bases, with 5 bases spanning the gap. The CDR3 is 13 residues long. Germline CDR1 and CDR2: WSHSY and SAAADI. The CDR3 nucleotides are TGCGCCAGCAGTGAGAGAGGTGGAAACACCATATATTTT. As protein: CASSERGGNTIYF.

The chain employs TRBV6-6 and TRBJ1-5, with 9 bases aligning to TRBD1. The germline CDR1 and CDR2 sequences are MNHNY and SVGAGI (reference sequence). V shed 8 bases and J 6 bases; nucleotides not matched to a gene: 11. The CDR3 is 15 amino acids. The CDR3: CASGITGGASQPQHF. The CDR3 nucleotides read TGTGCCAGCGGAATCACAGGGGGCGCAAGTCAGCCCCAGCATTTT.

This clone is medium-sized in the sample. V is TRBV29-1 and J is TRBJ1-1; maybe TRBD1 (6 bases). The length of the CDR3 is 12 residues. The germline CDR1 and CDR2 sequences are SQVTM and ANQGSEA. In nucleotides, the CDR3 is TGCAGGACAAAGTCAGGGGCTAATGAAGCTTTCTTT. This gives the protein CRTKSGANEAFF.